This T cell receptor beta chain derives from a study of T cell repertoires in cytomegalovirus infection. TCRdb ran MiXCR on the reads and lists one entry per CDR3 protein. The sample consists of roughly 500,000 distinct CDR3 sequences, about 42% of them appearing once. The CDR3 contains 13 residues. J was trimmed by 6 bases and V by 6 bases; bases with no gene match: 6. Germline loops: CDR1 ENHRY, CDR2 SYGVKD. Broader study findings: The cumulative frequency of public TCR beta families distinguished individuals who carried CMV together with the relevant HLA.

This clonotype was seen a single time. The antigen is unknown. V is TRBV10-3 and J is TRBJ2-3; the match to TRBD2 covers 7 bases. The sample in question was cultured PBMCs, obtained from culture after CMV antigen stimulation. The receptor comes from a human donor in good health (CMV status not recorded). Some clones in this sample may be carry-over from other donors' samples. CDR3 protein: CAIRLAVVDTQYF. The CDR3 nucleotides read TGTGCCATCAGGCTAGCGGTTGTGGATACGCAGTATTTT.